The 20 T cell receptor beta chains below come from one sample, sequenced in a study of T-cell reconstitution after alpha-beta-depleted transplantation in children. The library targeted TCRbeta and was prepared with unique molecular identifiers. TCRdb reprocessed the PCR reads via MiXCR and lists one record per CDR3 protein. The sample holds tens of thousands of distinct CDR3 sequences; 6% to 8% are singletons and the top ten take more than 2.5%. Source: PBMCs from the stem cell graft donor, taken from the stem cell graft. The receptors derive from a human donor who donated a stem cell graft to a child with acute lymphoblastic leukemia.

This chain uses TRBV3-1 with TRBJ2-7, with D perhaps TRBD2 (7 bases). Per germline, CDR1 LGHDT and CDR2 YNNKEL (reference sequence). Trimming pared 4 bases from V and 7 bases from J, leaving 14 bases between. The CDR3 spans 13 residues. This CDR3 reads CASSRTEGGEQYF. In DNA form, the CDR3 reads TGTGCCAGCAGCCGCACGGAGGGGGGGGAGCAGTACTTC.

This clonotype was counted a few times. The chain couples TRBV20-1 to TRBJ2-5, with a tentative D call TRBD2 (6 bases). The V and J ends lost 1 base and 2 bases respectively, with 20 bases between them. This CDR3 has 17 amino acids. The V gene's germline CDR1 is DFQATT and CDR2 SNEGSKA (reference sequence). The CDR3 sequence is CSARGPSQGGAQETQYF. The DNA for the CDR3 is TGCAGTGCTAGAGGCCCCTCTCAGGGCGGGGCACAAGAGACCCAGTACTTC.

The chain has TRBV6-2 or TRBV6-3 and TRBJ1-1; D call uncertain. Deletions cut 8 bases from V and 5 bases from J, with 9 bases between. The CDR3 consists of 11 residues. Germline V gives CDR1 MNHEY, CDR2 SVGEGT. The CDR3 DNA follows: TGTGCCAGCTGGGGTGTAACTGAAGCTTTCTTT. Translated: CASWGVTEAFF.

This clonotype was counted at least ten times. The gene calls are TRBV7-8 and TRBJ1-5; D possibly corresponds to TRBD1 (5 bases). Germline lookup yields CDR1 SGHVS and CDR2 FQNEAQ. The CDR3 is 16 amino acids. Trimming took 2 bases from V and 7 from J, leaving 18 bases between them. Here the CDR3 DNA reads TGTGCCAGCAGCTTAAGGGGAGCGGAATCAGGGCAGCCCCAGCATTTT. This translates into CASSLRGAESGQPQHF.

This clonotype was recorded many times. V gene TRBV3-1 combines with J gene TRBJ2-1; D might be TRBD2 (7 bases). The length of the CDR3 is 16 residues. Germline V gene data show CDR1 as LGHDT and CDR2 as YNNKEL (reference sequence). V shed 1 base and J shed 4 bases, with 14 bases lying between them. CDR3 DNA sequence: TGTGCCAGCAGCCAAGGATCGCGGGGGCGATACAATGAGCAGTTCTTC. It is translated as CASSQGSRGRYNEQFF.

The table lists this clonotype with many counts. This chain uses TRBV5-1 with TRBJ1-1; D not certain. CDR3 length: 14 amino acids. V was clipped by 5 bases and J by 2 bases, with 13 bases between them. Germline-derived CDR1 and CDR2 are SGHRS and YFSETQ. The CDR3 coding sequence is TGCGCCAGCAGGTCCAGAGTCGGTAACACTGAAGCTTTCTTT. Translating it yields CASRSRVGNTEAFF. Looking up the rest from reference TRBV5-1 and TRBJ1-1 gives the full variable domain: KAGVTQTPRYLIKTRGQQVTLSCSPISGHRSVSWYQQTPGQGLQFLFEYFSETQRNKGNFPGRFSGRQFSNSRSEMNVSTLELGDSALYLCASRSRVGNTEAFFGQGTRLTVV.

This clonotype was seen repeatedly, ten times or more. The V call is TRBV12-3 or TRBV12-4, the J call TRBJ2-7; D gene ambiguous. The ends were cut back, 7 bases at V and 2 bases at J, with 12 bases in the middle. The CDR3 length is 13 residues. The CDR3 sequence: CASKPDGPYEQYF. Written as DNA, the CDR3 is TGTGCCAGCAAACCCGACGGCCCCTACGAGCAGTACTTC.

As for this clonotype: It is likely a read error, because the conserved phenylalanine at the end of the CDR3 is missing. The rearrangement uses TRBV9 and TRBJ2-5; D is uncertain. The CDR3 consists of 14 residues. The germline CDR1 and CDR2 sequences are SGDLS and YYNGEE. V was shortened by 0 bases and J by 4 bases, with 10 bases between the two germline ends. DNA of the CDR3: TGTGCCAGCAGCGTAGCTCTAGGATTAGAGACCCAGTACTCC. This gives the protein CASSVALGLETQYS.

The DNA for the CDR3 is TGCAGTGCGTGGACAGCCGGTAGAGCTTTCTTT. It codes for CSAWTAGRAFF. J is TRBJ1-1 and V is TRBV20-1; TRBD1 might be the D (6 bases). Germline CDR1 and CDR2: DFQATT and SNEGSKA (reference sequence). Trimming removed 6 bases at V and 10 bases at J, with 15 bases between. The CDR3 runs to 11 residues.

This clonotype was picked up many times. This chain joins TRBV5-1 and TRBJ2-3; unclear D gene. Per the germline V gene, CDR1 is SGHRS and CDR2 is YFSETQ. V lost 2 bases to trimming and J lost 2 bases, with 12 bases between them. CDR3 length equals 15 residues. This CDR3 is CASSFSPTSTDTQYF. The CDR3 DNA follows: TGCGCCAGCAGCTTCAGTCCTACCTCCACAGATACGCAGTATTTT.

This clonotype has a handful of counts. The chain joins TRBV19 to TRBJ2-4; D may be TRBD1 or TRBD2 (6 bases each). CDR1 is LNHDA and CDR2 is SQIVND in the germline V gene (reference sequence). Trimming took 7 bases from V and 6 from J, leaving 19 bases between them. The CDR3 is 15 residues long. CDR3 coding DNA: TGTGCCAGTACCCCGGGGGCAGGGGTAGGAAACATTCAGTACTTC. Translating it yields CASTPGAGVGNIQYF. The full variable domain, its missing parts supplied by reference TRBV19 and TRBJ2-4, is DGGITQSPKYLFRKEGQNVTLSCEQNLNHDAMYWYRQDPGQGLRLIYYSQIVNDFQKGDIAEGYSVSREKKESFPLTVTSAQKNPTAFYLCASTPGAGVGNIQYFGAGTRLSVL.

This chain joins TRBV13 and TRBJ2-7, with 7 bases fitting TRBD2. CDR3 length: 15 amino acids. Germline CDR1 is PRHDT and CDR2 is FYEKMQ (reference sequence). V was pared by 5 bases and J by 6 bases, with 13 bases of the junction left unmatched. The CDR3 bases are TGTGCCAGCAGCGCCCATACTAGCGCGAGATCCGAGCAGTACTTC. This encodes CASSAHTSARSEQYF.

Ten or more counts support this clonotype. The V call is TRBV4-2, the J call TRBJ2-1, with 11 bases matching TRBD2. The J segment lost 8 bases and the V segment lost 1 base, leaving 13 bases of the junction unmatched. The V gene's germline CDR1 is LGHNA and CDR2 YNFKEQ. The CDR3 spans 18 residues. CDR3 sequence: CASSQAVAGGRSSYEQFF. The CDR3 nucleotides are TGTGCCAGCAGCCAAGCGGTAGCGGGAGGGCGGAGTTCCTATGAGCAGTTCTTC.

This clonotype was seen a handful of times. The chain joins TRBV20-1 to TRBJ2-1; TRBD2 is a possible D gene (7 bases). Germline assignment: CDR1 DFQATT and CDR2 SNEGSKA (reference sequence). V lost 2 bases, J lost 9 bases, and 26 bases lay in between. This CDR3 is built from 17 residues. The DNA for the CDR3 is TGCAGTGCTAGATATGGCCGAGGACGGGGGGCCTCGGGTGAGCAGTTCTTC. Translating gives CSARYGRGRGASGEQFF.

This clonotype was detected ten times or more. The chain joins TRBV12-3 or TRBV12-4 to TRBJ2-7, with 7 bases identical to TRBD1. This CDR3 has 15 residues. Trimming removed 3 bases from V and 0 bases from J; junction bases left unmatched: 5. CDR3 in DNA: TGTGCCAGCAGTTTGGTAGCAGGGGGCTCCTACGAGCAGTACTTC. This translates into CASSLVAGGSYEQYF.

This clonotype occurred many times. The rearrangement uses TRBV29-1 and TRBJ1-2, with 12 bases fitting TRBD1. CDR1 is SQVTM and CDR2 is ANQGSEA in the germline V gene. This CDR3 is built from 17 residues. The ends lost 1 base at V and 4 bases at J; junction bases unmatched: 10. The CDR3 is CSVEGSRDRGLGYGYTF. The CDR3 region has the DNA TGCAGCGTTGAAGGGTCCCGGGACAGGGGGCTTGGCTATGGCTACACCTTC.

This clonotype has at least ten counts. The chain carries TRBV5-1 and TRBJ2-3; 8 bases are shared with TRBD1. The germline CDR1 and CDR2 sequences are SGHRS and YFSETQ. V gave up 5 bases and J gave up 0 bases; unmatched junction bases: 2. This CDR3 spans 14 amino acids. In nucleotides, the CDR3 is TGCGCCAGCAGAGGACAGGGAAGCACAGATACGCAGTATTTT. Translated, it gives CASRGQGSTDTQYF.

This clonotype was counted ten times or more. The chain recombines TRBV15 with TRBJ2-5, with unresolved D. The germline gives CDR1 LNHNV, CDR2 YYDKDF (reference sequence). CDR3 length equals 13 residues. V shed 0 bases and J shed 5 bases, with 7 bases lying between them. The DNA for the CDR3 is TGTGCCACCAGCAGAGATTCGGCCGAGACCCAGTACTTC. Protein product: CATSRDSAETQYF. Together with reference TRBV15 and TRBJ2-5, the CDR3 gives the full variable domain: DAMVIQNPRYQVTQFGKPVTLSCSQTLNHNVMYWYQQKSSQAPKLLFHYYDKDFNNEADTPDNFQSRRPNTSFCFLDIRSPGLGDTAMYLCATSRDSAETQYFGPGTRLLVL.

V gene TRBV20-1 combines with J gene TRBJ2-3; the D call may be TRBD1 or TRBD2 (5 bases each). The length of the CDR3 is 14 residues. Germline CDR1 and CDR2: DFQATT and SNEGSKA (reference sequence). V lost 1 base and J 5 bases, leaving 13 bases between the germline ends. The CDR3 loop is CSARAGTTKDTQYF. The CDR3, as DNA: TGCAGTGCTAGAGCTGGGACCACCAAAGATACGCAGTATTTT.

In this sample, this clonotype turned up many times. The V call is TRBV7-9, the J call TRBJ1-5; a possible D gene is TRBD1 (6 bases). The CDR3 has 16 residues. CDR1 SEHNR and CDR2 FQNEAQ come from the germline V gene (reference sequence). Trimming removed 4 bases from V and 0 bases from J, with 13 bases in between. CDR3 sequence reads: CASSYSGTYSNQPQHF. The CDR3, as DNA: TGTGCCAGCAGCTATTCGGGGACATATAGCAATCAGCCCCAGCATTTT.